A single sample gave rise to the 9 T cell receptor beta chains below, sequenced in a study of tumor-infiltrating lymphocytes in primary liver carcinoma. Joint extraction of RNA and DNA used 20-30 mg of bulk tissue that was unsorted. The investigators made TCR beta cDNA from 500 ng total RNA, using a constant-region primer. Three nested multiplex PCR rounds of slightly modified ARM-PCR generated TCR beta libraries. A C-beta reverse primer and TRBV1-TRBV30 forward primers served in each of the first two PCR rounds, at ten to eleven cycles apiece. TCRdb re-called the multiplex PCR reads with MiXCR, one entry per CDR3 protein. In the table there are some 120,000 distinct CDR3 sequences, around 64% of which are singletons. The sequencing input was liver tumor tissue from sampling region 3. The sample's subset: tumor region T3, left-lateral pole. These receptors all come from a woman aged 55 to 70 with primary liver carcinoma and hepatitis B virus infection.

As for this clonotype: This sequence may be a read error, since a much larger clone differs from it by one base. The chain combines TRBV5-6 with TRBJ2-1, with a weak D call TRBD2 (5 bases). V was cut by 1 base and J by 0 bases, with 5 bases left in between. CDR3 length equals 14 residues. From germline, CDR1 is SGHDT and CDR2 YYEEEE. The CDR3 loop reads CASSLTSSYNEQFF. The CDR3 nucleotides read TGTGCCAGCAGCTTGACTAGCTCCTACAATGAGCAGTTCTTC.

Details on this clonotype: This may stem from a read error, because a much larger clone lies one nucleotide away. This chain connects TRBV7-9 to TRBJ2-5, with D tentatively TRBD2 (5 bases). The CDR3 runs 15 residues. From germline, CDR1 is SEHNR and CDR2 FQNEAQ (reference sequence). Trimming pared 1 base from V and 5 bases from J, leaving 14 bases between. The CDR3 DNA follows: TGTGCCAGCAGCTTAGGACTATCCATGGGGGAGACCCAGTACTTC. Translation gives CASSLGLSMGETQYF. The whole variable domain, filled in from reference TRBV7-9 and TRBJ2-5, reads DTGVSQNPRHKITKRGQNVTFRCDPISEHNRLYWYRQTLGQGPEFLTYFQNEAQLEKSRLLSDRFSAERPKGSFSTLEIQRTEQGDSAMYLCASSLGLSMGETQYFGPGTRLLVL.

For this clonotype: A much larger clone lies one base from this, so it may be a read error. The rearrangement links TRBV5-4 to TRBJ2-5; D is unresolved. The CDR3 is 15 residues long. Germline V CDR1 and CDR2: SGHNT, YYREEE (reference sequence). This chain's CDR3 is CTSRSSPDNQETQYF. The CDR3 DNA reads TGTACCAGCAGGTCTTCCCCAGACAACCAAGAGACCCAGTACTTC.

In regard to this clonotype: No conserved phenylalanine or tryptophan is present at the end of the CDR3, so a read error is the likely explanation. V and J are TRBV6-6 and TRBJ2-6, with D hard to call. Germline lookup yields CDR1 MNHNY and CDR2 SVGAGI (reference sequence). This CDR3 has 13 residues. V lost 11 bases and J 1 base, leaving 9 bases between the germline ends. The CDR3 region has the DNA TGTGCCGGCACCCCGTCTGGGGCCAACGTCCTGACTTCC. Translation: CAGTPSGANVLTS.

This clonotype was seen more than once but under ten times. The chain has TRBV25-1 and TRBJ2-3; D remains unclear. Trimming removed 6 bases from V and 1 base from J, with 14 bases in between. The CDR3 runs to 15 residues. Germline-derived CDR1 and CDR2 are MGHDK and SYGVNS. The CDR3 here is CASSPSGRGTDTQYF. CDR3 DNA: TGTGCCAGCAGCCCTTCGGGTAGGGGCACAGATACGCAGTATTTT. Full variable domain (rest looked up from reference TRBV25-1 and TRBJ2-3): EADIYQTPRYLVIGTGKKITLECSQTMGHDKMYWYQQDPGMELHLIHYSYGVNSTEKGDLSSESTVSRIRTEHFPLTLESARPSHTSQYLCASSPSGRGTDTQYFGPGTRLTVL.

This clonotype was found many times. The CDR3 loop is CASRRDINSNQPQHF. CDR3 DNA sequence: TGTGCCAGCAGACGGGACATTAACAGCAATCAGCCCCAGCATTTT. The chain carries TRBV6-5 and TRBJ1-5; perhaps TRBD1 as D (6 bases). This CDR3 is built from 15 residues. Germline V gene data show CDR1 as MNHEY and CDR2 as SVGAGI. Deletions cut 6 bases from V and 1 base from J, with 13 bases between.

Comments on this clonotype: Relative to the germline gene, one junction end is altered; a read error may explain this. The gene calls are TRBV5-5 and TRBJ2-7, with a weak D call TRBD1 (5 bases). Germline V gene data show CDR1 as SGHKS and CDR2 as YYEKEE (reference sequence). CDR3 size: 16 residues. As DNA, the CDR3 is TGTGCCGGCACCCTAACAGGTTCAGTGCTCTCCTACGGGCAGTACTTC. Its translation: CAGTLTGSVLSYGQYF.

With respect to this clonotype: Since a much larger clone is just one base distant, this may be a read error. V usage is TRBV7-8 and J usage is TRBJ1-5; possible D gene TRBD1, 6 bases. The CDR3 is made up of 15 amino acids. The germline gives CDR1 SGHVS, CDR2 FQNEAQ. CDR3 residues: CASSIATGSGQPQHF. CDR3 DNA sequence: TGTGCCAGCAGCATAGCAACAGGGTCGGGGCAGCCCCAGCATTTT. The whole variable domain, filled in from reference TRBV7-8 and TRBJ1-5, reads GAGVSQSPRYKVAKRGQDVALRCDPISGHVSLFWYQQALGQGPEFLTYFQNEAQLDKSGLPSDRFFAERPEGSVSTLKIQRTQQEDSAVYLCASSIATGSGQPQHFGDGTRLSIL.

A remark on this clonotype: Its ends do not fully match the called genes, so a read error is possible. The V and J genes are TRBV4-1 and TRBJ1-1, with D hard to call. The CDR3 covers 16 residues. Germline CDR1 is MGHRA and CDR2 is YSYEKL. The CDR3 loop is CARSQDRRPLNTETFF. In nucleotides, the CDR3 is TGCGCCAGAAGCCAAGATCGCAGGCCCCTGAACACTGAAACTTTCTTT.